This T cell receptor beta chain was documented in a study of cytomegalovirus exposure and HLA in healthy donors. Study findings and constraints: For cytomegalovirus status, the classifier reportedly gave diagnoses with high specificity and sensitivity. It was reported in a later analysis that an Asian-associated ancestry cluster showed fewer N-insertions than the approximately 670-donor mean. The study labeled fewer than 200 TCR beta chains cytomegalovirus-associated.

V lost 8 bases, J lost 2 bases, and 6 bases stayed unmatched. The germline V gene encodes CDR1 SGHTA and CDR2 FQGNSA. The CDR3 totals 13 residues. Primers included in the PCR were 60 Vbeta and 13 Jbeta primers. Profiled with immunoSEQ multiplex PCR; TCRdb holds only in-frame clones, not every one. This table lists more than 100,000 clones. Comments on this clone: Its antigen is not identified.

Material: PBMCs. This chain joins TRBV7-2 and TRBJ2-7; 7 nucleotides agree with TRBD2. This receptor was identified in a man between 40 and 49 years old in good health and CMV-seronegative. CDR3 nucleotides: TGTGCCAGCGGCGGCGGGGGACCCTACGAGCAGTACTTC. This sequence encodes CASGGGGPYEQYF.